This T cell receptor (beta chain) appears in the sequencing data of a study of OX40 agonist ivuxolimab in advanced cancers. Study-level findings and limits: More expanded clones were seen, on average, in CD8+ T cells than in CD4+. There were also nonresponders showing low normalized T-cell clonal expansion. Clones of CD4+ and CD8+ blood T cells grew by week 6 at doses of 0.1 to 3.0 mg/kg.

A note on this clone: Its target is not known.

CDR1 and CDR2 from the germline V gene are SEHNR and FQNEAQ (reference sequence). The CDR3 runs 13 residues. V was clipped by 6 bases and J by 6 bases, with 12 bases between them. Sequencing used immunoSEQ multiplex PCR; TCRdb keeps in-frame clones, though not all of them. The sample lists some 42,000 clones, more than 75% occurring once. This TCR was recovered from an adult with an advanced solid tumor such as melanoma, head and neck, liver or kidney cancer. The chain combines TRBV7-9 with TRBJ2-1; D assignment may be TRBD1 or TRBD2 (5 bases each). Sequenced here: CD4+ or CD8+ T cells sorted from blood, sampled in a trial of the OX40 agonist ivuxolimab. CDR3 loop: CASSGHGANEQFF. CDR3 coding DNA: TGTGCCAGCAGTGGGCACGGGGCCAATGAGCAGTTCTTC. The full variable domain, its missing parts supplied by reference TRBV7-9 and TRBJ2-1, is DTGVSQNPRHKITKRGQNVTFRCDPISEHNRLYWYRQTLGQGPEFLTYFQNEAQLEKSRLLSDRFSAERPKGSFSTLEIQRTEQGDSAMYLCASSGHGANEQFFGPGTRLTVL.